This T cell receptor (beta chain) was captured in a study of low-dose radiotherapy and immunotherapy resistance in tumors. Study summary: Intravenous ipilimumab 1 mg/kg every six weeks was given with nivolumab 240 mg every two weeks.

Both TCRalpha and TCRbeta chains were reverse transcribed with V-gene-specific primers. TCR amplification ran approximately 22 PCR cycles using constant-region and V-primer adapter primers. TCRdb processed the reads anew with MiXCR; each CDR3 protein has one entry. The table shows 40,000 or so distinct CDR3 sequences, with 25% to 40% occurring only once. This clonotype was seen at least ten times. The CDR3 totals 14 residues. The germline CDR1 and CDR2 sequences are SGDLS and YYNGEE. V was pared by 1 base and J by 8 bases, with 10 bases between. Stated time point: before trial treatment. Sequences were derived from PBMCs, sampled before treatment. The chain links TRBV9 to TRBJ1-6, with D possibly TRBD1 on 6 matching bases. The sequence came from a male donor with gallbladder cancer. Written as DNA, the CDR3 is TGTGCCAGCAGCGTACAGGGGTCGGATTCACCCCTCCACTTT. Translating gives CASSVQGSDSPLHF.